This TCR beta chain is drawn from a study of T cell responses to AZD1222 COVID-19 vaccine. Study-wide points: Baseline serostatus was positive in only a handful of AZD1222 recipients. Regions 160-218 and 743-854 held dominance among vaccine-associated CD4 TCRs, which spanned spike.

Comment on this clone: The antigen is unknown.

Second-dose groups at about 4 or about 12 weeks were pooled. CDR3 size: 16 residues. Trimming left V 0 bases short and J 2 bases short, with 14 bases between. Germline CDR1 is MNHEY and CDR2 is SVGAGI. Using immunoSEQ multiplex PCR, the repertoire was profiled, and TCRdb retains in-frame clones only, with some absent. The sample holds 35,000 to 50,000 clones, approximately 88% seen once. Sequencing was performed on peripheral blood, taken 28 days after the second AZD1222 dose. The chain has TRBV6-5 and TRBJ2-7; tentative D call: TRBD2 (6 bases). The sequence derives from an adult who received the AZD1222 COVID-19 vaccine. The CDR3 spells CASSYSGMGGTYEQYF. The CDR3 nucleotides are TGTGCCAGCAGTTACTCTGGGATGGGGGGAACCTACGAGCAGTACTTC.